This T cell receptor (beta chain) stems from a study of T cell repertoires in cytomegalovirus infection (dated by TCRdb to about 2019). Some background on the complete study: The peptide stimulations were aimed at well-studied HLA-B-restricted epitopes as well as recently identified HLA-C-restricted CMV epitopes, whose presentation resists viral immunomodulation. Donor HLA type was relevant to the analysis, because carriage of CMV infection together with the matching HLA type was indicated by public TCR beta signatures.

The sequencing machine was an Illumina HiSeq 1500. TCRdb redid the processing of the public reads, applying fastp at Q25 and MiXCR, and retained in-frame beta chains. Every distinct CDR3 protein forms one entry, paired with its most common genes and DNA. The sample contains approximately 350,000 distinct CDR3 sequences, roughly a third of them found a single time. The ten largest clones capture roughly 14% of the sample. The sample's treatment or condition, from its label and the paper: in vitro stimulation with specific CMV peptide epitopes to enrich CMV-specific T cells. The germline V gene (reference sequence) provides CDR1 MNHNY and CDR2 SVGAGI. The cysteine opens and the phenylalanine closes a CDR3 of 13 amino acids. Only the CDR3 DNA stays, 39 bases, in frame from base 1. V loses 5 bases, J loses 7 bases, and the germline ends lie 12 bases apart. Study-wide conclusions, independent of this receptor: The ex vivo response was dominated by HLA-C-restricted CMV-specific TCR beta clonotypes, which also provided the single most frequent clonotype in two of eight donors. In both this cohort and an independent cohort of 350 to 400 donors, the cumulative frequency of public TCR beta family members distinguished carriers of CMV infection plus the relevant HLA type.

Comments on this clonotype: The clone's antigen remains unknown. Per-nucleotide qualities are absent, and no much larger clonotype sits a single base away.

The origin of this receptor is a human donor in good health (CMV status not recorded). Some clones in this sample may be carry-over from other donors' samples. The source material was cultured PBMCs, sampled from culture after CMV antigen stimulation. This sequence uses TRBV6-6 and TRBJ2-1, with no reliable assignment of the D segment. The CDR3 is CASSDGGRNEQFF. In nucleotides, the sequence is TGTGCCAGCAGTGACGGTGGCCGAAATGAGCAGTTCTTC.